The entry that follows covers one TCR beta chain sequence. No antigen is known for it. Measured with immunoSEQ multiplex PCR; TCRdb has only the in-frame clones, and not every one. Among just under 65,000 clones listed, roughly nine tenths were seen once. The data derive from a study of OX40 agonist ivuxolimab in advanced cancers. This CDR3 is built from 15 residues. CDR1 MNHNS and CDR2 SASEGT come from the germline V gene. V dropped 2 bases and J dropped 4 bases, with 12 bases sitting between them. General observations from the study: Relative to CD4+ cells, CD8+ T cells on average had more expanded clones.

This receptor was obtained from an adult with an advanced solid tumor such as melanoma, head and neck, liver or kidney cancer. Source: CD4+ or CD8+ T cells sorted from blood, taken in a trial of the OX40 agonist ivuxolimab. The chain has TRBV6-1 and TRBJ2-1; the D is unclear. CDR3 DNA: TGTGCCAGCAGTGAATTATTGACCACGTACAATGAGCAGTTCTTC. It is translated as CASSELLTTYNEQFF.